This is a list of T cell receptor beta chains from one sample in a study of T cell responses to AZD1222 COVID-19 vaccine. The repertoire was sequenced with immunoSEQ multiplex PCR; TCRdb's copy has only in-frame clones and lacks some. The data contain some 100,000 clones, around nine tenths of them singletons. The sample in question was peripheral blood, obtained on day 0 of AZD1222 vaccination. The receptors shown here come from an adult in good health. The CDR3 runs from the conserved cysteine through the conserved F or W.

>TRBJ1-5|TRBV6-5
CASSSGSGHQPQHF
>TRBJ1-1|TRBV5-6
CASSTRGQGRFTEAFF
>TRBJ1-4|TRBV14
CASSFQMGINEKLFF
>TRBJ2-1|TRBV6-5
CASSSTGPSYNEQFF
>TRBJ2-7|TRBV9
CASSPRRSGTYEQYF
>TRBJ2-1|TRBV6-5
CASSLVSVSYNEQFF
>TRBJ2-3|TRBV24-1
CATSDPRLAGSTDTQYF
>TRBJ2-1|TRBV7-3
CASSLSFGGANEQFF
>TRBJ1-2|TRBV7-2
CASSSRTGGYGYTF
>TRBJ2-1|TRBV10-2
CASSDLLGPSSYNEQFF
>TRBJ2-7|TRBV9
CASSGHSGGFEQYF
>TRBJ2-7|TRBV18
CASSLSTGTAYEQYF
>TRBJ1-1|TRBV29-1
CSAATGRDTEAFF
>TRBJ2-7|TRBV11-1
CASKGRGHEQYF
>TRBJ1-5|TRBV4-3
CASSQAAGGNQPQHF
>TRBJ1-6|TRBV7-8
CAPAREDPSVHSPLHF